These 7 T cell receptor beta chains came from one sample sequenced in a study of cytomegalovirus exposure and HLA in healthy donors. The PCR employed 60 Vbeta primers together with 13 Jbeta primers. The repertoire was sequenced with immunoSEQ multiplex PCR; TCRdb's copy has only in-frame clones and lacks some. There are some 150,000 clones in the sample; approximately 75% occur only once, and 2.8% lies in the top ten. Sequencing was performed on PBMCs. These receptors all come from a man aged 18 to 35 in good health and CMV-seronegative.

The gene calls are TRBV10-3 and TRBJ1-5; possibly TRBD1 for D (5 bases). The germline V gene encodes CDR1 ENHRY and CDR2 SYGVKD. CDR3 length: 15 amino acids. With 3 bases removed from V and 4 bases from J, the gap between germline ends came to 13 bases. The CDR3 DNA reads TGTGCCATCAGTGACTGGGCGGGGCGAAATCAGCCCCAGCATTTT. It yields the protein CAISDWAGRNQPQHF.

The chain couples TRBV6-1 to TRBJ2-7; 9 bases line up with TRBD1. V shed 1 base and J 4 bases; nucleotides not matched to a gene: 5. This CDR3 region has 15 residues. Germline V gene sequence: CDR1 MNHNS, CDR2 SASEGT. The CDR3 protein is CASSEGRDREYEQYF. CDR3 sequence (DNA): TGTGCCAGCAGTGAAGGCCGGGACAGGGAGTACGAGCAGTACTTC.

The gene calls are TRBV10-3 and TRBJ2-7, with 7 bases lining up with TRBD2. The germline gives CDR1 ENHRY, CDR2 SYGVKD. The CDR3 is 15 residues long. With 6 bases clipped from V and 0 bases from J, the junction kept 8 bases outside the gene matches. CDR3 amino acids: CAIRREGTLSYEQYF. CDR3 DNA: TGTGCCATCAGGAGGGAGGGGACGCTCTCCTACGAGCAGTACTTC.

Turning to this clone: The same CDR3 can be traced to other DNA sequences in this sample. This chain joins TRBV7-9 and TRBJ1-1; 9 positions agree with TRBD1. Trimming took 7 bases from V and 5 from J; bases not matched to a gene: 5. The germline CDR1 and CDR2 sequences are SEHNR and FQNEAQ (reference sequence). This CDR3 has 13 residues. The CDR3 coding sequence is TGTGCCAGCACAGAGACAGGGGGGACTGAAGCTTTCTTT. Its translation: CASTETGGTEAFF. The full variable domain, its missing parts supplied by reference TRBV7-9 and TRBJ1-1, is DTGVSQNPRHKITKRGQNVTFRCDPISEHNRLYWYRQTLGQGPEFLTYFQNEAQLEKSRLLSDRFSAERPKGSFSTLEIQRTEQGDSAMYLCASTETGGTEAFFGQGTRLTVV.

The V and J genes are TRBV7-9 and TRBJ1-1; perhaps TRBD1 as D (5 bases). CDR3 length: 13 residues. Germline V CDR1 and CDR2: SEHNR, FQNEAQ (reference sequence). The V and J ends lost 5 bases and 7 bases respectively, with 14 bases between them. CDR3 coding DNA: TGTGCCAGCAGCGCGGGACTGGTTGATGAAGCTTTCTTT. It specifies CASSAGLVDEAFF.

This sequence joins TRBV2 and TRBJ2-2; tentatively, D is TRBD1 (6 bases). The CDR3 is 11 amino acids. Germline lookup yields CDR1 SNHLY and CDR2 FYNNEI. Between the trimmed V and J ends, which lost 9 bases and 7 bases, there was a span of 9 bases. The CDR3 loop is CASHRDGELFF. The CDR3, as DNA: TGTGCCAGTCACAGGGACGGGGAGCTGTTTTTT.

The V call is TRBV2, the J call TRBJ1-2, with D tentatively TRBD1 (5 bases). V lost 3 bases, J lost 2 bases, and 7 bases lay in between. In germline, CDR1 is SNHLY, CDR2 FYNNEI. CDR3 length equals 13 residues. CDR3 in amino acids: CASSESGNYGYTF. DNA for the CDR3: TGTGCCAGCAGTGAGTCAGGGAACTATGGCTACACCTTC.